The present T cell receptor (beta chain) was sequenced within a study of a mutant IDH1 vaccine in newly diagnosed glioma. The wider study: Patients got their first vaccination 4-6 weeks after radiotherapy alone, or with temozolomide cycles.

Study findings and constraints: Vaccine-induced immune responses were detected in about 93% of patients.

Clones were sequenced by immunoSEQ multiplex PCR, and TCRdb holds only the in-frame ones, with some missing. This table has 50,000 to 75,000 clones, 74% appearing once. Germline loops: CDR1 SGHRS, CDR2 YFSETQ. V dropped 4 bases and J dropped 0; count of bases not matched to a gene: 9. The CDR3 sequence is 16 residues long. The time point is: week 35, safety follow-up. Doses consisted of 300 ug of mutant IDH1 20-mer peptide each, paired with topical imiquimod. The patients were given eight vaccinations, one each in weeks 1, 3, 5, 7, 11, 15, 19 and 23. Donors' newly diagnosed IDH1-mutant WHO grade 3 or 4 astrocytomas lacked nuclear ATRX. Comment on this clone: Its cognate antigen is unknown.

This rearrangement joins TRBV5-1 to TRBJ1-2; 7 bases line up with TRBD1. Source: PBMCs, taken from a glioma patient whose treatment included an IDH1 peptide vaccine. The clonotype comes from a man between 45 and 60 years old with glioma. CDR3 DNA sequence: TGCGCCAGCAGCGCTATGCAGGGGGGAGCTAACTATGGCTACACCTTC. It encodes CASSAMQGGANYGYTF.